This is a list of T cell receptor beta chains from one sample in a study of PD-L1 blockade in urothelial cancer. TCRdb's copy holds only in-frame clones and misses some; the assay was immunoSEQ multiplex PCR. The repertoire includes 70,000 to 75,000 clones, 85% to 90% of them detected once, and less than 3.5% sits in the top ten. The input for sequencing was PBMCs, taken around atezolizumab (anti-PD-L1) treatment. The receptors here all came from a man aged 55-75 years with urothelial cancer. Each CDR3 is given with its conserved first and last residue. The D gene is left open where the match is weak. Clone size is given for some rows only: seen once, a few or many times, or a class if the clone is expanded.

abundance,d_gene,j_gene,v_gene,CDR3nt,CDR3aa
-,-,TRBJ1-3,TRBV30,TGTGCCTGGAGTGCACAGGGAAACACCATATATTTT,CAWSAQGNTIYF
-,TRBD1,TRBJ2-1,TRBV2,TGTGCCAGCAGTGGGACAGGGGCTAACAATGAGCAGTTCTTC,CASSGTGANNEQFF
-,TRBD1,TRBJ2-7,TRBV5-1,TGCGCCAGCGGAAGGACAGGGAAGAACGAGCAGTACTTC,CASGRTGKNEQYF
-,TRBD2,TRBJ2-5,TRBV4-1,TGCGCCAGCAGCTTCCAGCGGGGGGGTCCTGCTGGGGAGACCCAGTACTTC,CASSFQRGGPAGETQYF
-,-,TRBJ1-6,TRBV6-1,TGTGCCAGCAGTGAACAGGGAGGTTATAATTCACCCCTCCACTTT,CASSEQGGYNSPLHF
-,TRBD1,TRBJ1-2,TRBV6-1,TGTGCCAGCAGTGCCGGGGACAGCAAACTTAACTATGGCTACACCTTC,CASSAGDSKLNYGYTF
-,-,TRBJ2-7,TRBV14,TGTGCCAGCAGCCAAGATTTGCGGGAACCTTACGAGCAGTACTTC,CASSQDLREPYEQYF
-,-,TRBJ1-2,TRBV19,TGTGCCAGTAGTATCTCGGACCGGACAGCTAACTATGGCTACACCTTC,CASSISDRTANYGYTF
-,-,TRBJ1-5,TRBV5-6,TGTGCCAGCAGCTTGTTCGGGAATGCCGACTATAGCAATCAGCCCCAGCATTTT,CASSLFGNADYSNQPQHF
-,-,TRBJ1-4,TRBV30,TGTGCCTGGAGGCCCCGAGGTTCCAAACTGTTTTTT,CAWRPRGSKLFF
-,-,TRBJ2-1,TRBV27,TGTGCCAGCAGACCAACGTCAGGGCTTGAGCAGTTCTTC,CASRPTSGLEQFF
-,-,TRBJ2-1,TRBV6-5,TGTGCCAGCAGCCGCTACAATGAGCAGTTCTTC,CASSRYNEQFF
-,-,TRBJ1-3,TRBV6-1,TGTGCCAGCAGCGCCTCGCGGGGGGAAGGAAACACCATATATTTT,CASSASRGEGNTIYF
-,TRBD1,TRBJ2-7,TRBV2,TGTGCCAGCAGGGGCCTGGGGTCCAGGGGGCTCTACGAGCAGTACTTC,CASRGLGSRGLYEQYF
few,-,TRBJ1-5,TRBV2,TGTGCCAGCAGTGAGTGGTCAGGCCCCAATCAGCCCCAGCATTTT,CASSEWSGPNQPQHF
once,TRBD1,TRBJ1-2,TRBV28,TGTGCCAGCAGTGGACAGGGGGCGGGGGGCTACACCTTC,CASSGQGAGGYTF
-,-,TRBJ1-5,TRBV10-3,TGTGCCATCAGTGTTGGGGAGAATCAGCCCCAGCATTTT,CAISVGENQPQHF
-,TRBD1,TRBJ2-6,TRBV28,TGTGCCAGTCACAGGGGGCGCGGCTCTGGGGCCAACGTCCTGACTTTC,CASHRGRGSGANVLTF
-,TRBD2,TRBJ2-5,TRBV7-2,TGTGCCAGCAGCCGGGGGGGCAGGCAAGAGACCCAGTACTTC,CASSRGGRQETQYF
-,TRBD1,TRBJ1-4,TRBV9,TGTGCCAGCAGCGTAGCAGGGGGCCAACTGTTTTTT,CASSVAGGQLFF
-,-,TRBJ1-4,TRBV18,TGTGCCAGCTCACCACAGGGCGGGGGAGCAACTAATGAAAAACTGTTTTTT,CASSPQGGGATNEKLFF
-,TRBD2,TRBJ2-5,TRBV6-1,TGTGCCAGCAACCCACTAGCGGGGGCTCCAGAGACCCAGTACTTC,CASNPLAGAPETQYF
-,-,TRBJ2-6,TRBV5-4,TGTGCCAGCAGTTTAAACTCGGGGTCCTCTGGGGCCAACGTCCTGACTTTC,CASSLNSGSSGANVLTF
few,TRBD1,TRBJ1-2,TRBV28,TGTGCCAGCAGTTTCCGGGACAGGGTTTACGGCTACACCTTC,CASSFRDRVYGYTF
-,TRBD1,TRBJ1-5,TRBV19,TGTGCCAGTAGTCCAACAGGGGGCAATCAGCCCCAGCATTTT,CASSPTGGNQPQHF
-,TRBD2,TRBJ2-5,TRBV19,TGTGCCAGTAGTTGGGGGCTAGCGGGGTATCAAGAGACCCAGTACTTC,CASSWGLAGYQETQYF
few,TRBD1,TRBJ2-7,TRBV19,TGTGCCAGTAGTATCACAAACAGGGGATCCTACGAGCAGTACTTC,CASSITNRGSYEQYF
-,TRBD2,TRBJ2-3,TRBV2,TGTGCCAGTCAGCGGGGGGCCACAGATACGCAGTATTTT,CASQRGATDTQYF
medium-sized,-,TRBJ2-7,TRBV27,TGTGCCAGCACCCCCTCAGGGGGGTACGAGCAGTACTTC,CASTPSGGYEQYF
-,TRBD1,TRBJ2-7,TRBV4-1,TGCGCCAGCAGCCACTCCGGACAGGGCAAAGACTACGAGCAGTACTTC,CASSHSGQGKDYEQYF
-,-,TRBJ1-1,TRBV5-6,TGTGCCAGCAGCTTGGGAGGACAGCATGAAGCTTTCTTT,CASSLGGQHEAFF
-,TRBD2,TRBJ2-7,TRBV4-1,TGCGCCAGCAGCCAAGAAACTAGCGCAAGCTCCTACGAGCAGTACTTC,CASSQETSASSYEQYF
-,-,TRBJ2-2,TRBV5-1,TGCGCCAGCCTCAGGGACTCGAACACCGGGGAGCTGTTTTTT,CASLRDSNTGELFF
-,-,TRBJ2-1,TRBV10-1,TGCGCCAGCAGTTCCGACAGGAGAAATGTAGATGAGCAGTTCTTC,CASSSDRRNVDEQFF
-,-,TRBJ1-1,TRBV10-3,TGTGCCATCAGTGAGTCTATAGGGAGCACTGAAGCTTTCTTT,CAISESIGSTEAFF
-,TRBD1,TRBJ2-1,TRBV7-9,TGTGCCAGCAGCTTAGCATCTGGGACAGGTGGTGAGCAGTTCTTC,CASSLASGTGGEQFF
-,-,TRBJ1-1,TRBV5-1,TGCGCCAGCAGCTTGGAGGGGGGGACTGAAGCTTTCTTT,CASSLEGGTEAFF